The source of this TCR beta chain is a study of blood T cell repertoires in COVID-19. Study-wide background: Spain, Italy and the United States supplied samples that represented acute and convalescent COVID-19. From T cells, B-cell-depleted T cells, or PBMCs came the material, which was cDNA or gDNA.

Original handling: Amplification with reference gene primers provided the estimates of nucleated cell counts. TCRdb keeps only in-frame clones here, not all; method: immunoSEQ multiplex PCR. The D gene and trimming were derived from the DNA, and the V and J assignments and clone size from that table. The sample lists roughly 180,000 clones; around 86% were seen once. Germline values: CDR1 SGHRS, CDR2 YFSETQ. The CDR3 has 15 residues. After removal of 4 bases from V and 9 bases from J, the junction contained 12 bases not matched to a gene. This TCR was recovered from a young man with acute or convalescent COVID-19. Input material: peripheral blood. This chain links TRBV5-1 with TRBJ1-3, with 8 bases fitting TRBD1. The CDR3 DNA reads TGCGCCAGCAGCCCCTCCGGGACAGGTGAGGGCACCATATATTTT. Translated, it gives CASSPSGTGEGTIYF. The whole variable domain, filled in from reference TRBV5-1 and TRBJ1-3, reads KAGVTQTPRYLIKTRGQQVTLSCSPISGHRSVSWYQQTPGQGLQFLFEYFSETQRNKGNFPGRFSGRQFSNSRSEMNVSTLELGDSALYLCASSPSGTGEGTIYFGEGSWLTVV.